The 27 T cell receptor beta chains in this list originate from one sample, sequenced in a study of identical twins. TCRdb reprocessed the 5' RACE reads via MiXCR and lists one record per CDR3 protein. The sample shows approximately 630,000 distinct CDR3 sequences, 7.1% of them seen only once. This sample was also put to use in a study of yellow fever vaccine responses in identical twins.

The source material was PBMCs. Source of these receptors: a woman in her late teens or twenties in good health.

This clonotype was counted at least ten times. The chain employs TRBV12-3 or TRBV12-4 and TRBJ2-1; weak D call: TRBD2 (6 bases). The V end lost 6 bases, the J end lost 0 bases, and 12 bases lay between the germline ends. This CDR3 region has 15 residues. This chain's CDR3 is CASSPWEVSYNEQFF. In DNA, the CDR3 is TGTGCCAGCAGCCCCTGGGAGGTCTCCTACAATGAGCAGTTCTTC.

This clonotype was seen a handful of times. V gene TRBV12-3 or TRBV12-4 combines with J gene TRBJ1-5; TRBD1 agrees at 9 bases. This CDR3 comprises 16 residues. V lost 3 bases to trimming and J lost 6 bases; unmatched junction nucleotides: 9. CDR3 sequence reads: CASSFGTGRAAQPQHF. In nucleotides, the CDR3 is TGTGCCAGCAGTTTCGGGACAGGGAGGGCCGCTCAGCCCCAGCATTTT.

Ten or more counts support this clonotype. The chain joins TRBV25-1 to TRBJ2-7; TRBD2 matches at 8 bases. The CDR3 runs to 15 residues. J gave up 1 base and V 2 bases, and 4 bases lay outside the gene matches. The germline V gene has CDR1 MGHDK and CDR2 SYGVNS. For the CDR3, the DNA is TGTGCCAGCAGTGAAATAGCGGGGTTTTCCTACGAGCAGTACTTC. Protein product: CASSEIAGFSYEQYF.

This chain links TRBV15 with TRBJ2-1; TRBD1 or TRBD2 may be the D gene (6 bases each). Germline CDR1 is LNHNV and CDR2 is YYDKDF (reference sequence). The CDR3 is made up of 18 amino acids. V was pared by 2 bases and J by 0 bases, with 17 bases between. The CDR3 nucleotides are TGTGCCACCAGCAGAAGGGGGGTGAGGGAGAGCTCCTACAATGAGCAGTTCTTC. It yields the protein CATSRRGVRESSYNEQFF.

This CDR3 reads CAISATSGNTDTQYF. The DNA of the CDR3 is TGTGCCATCAGTGCAACTAGCGGGAACACAGATACGCAGTATTTT. V and J are TRBV10-3 and TRBJ2-3; TRBD2 aligns across 10 bases. This CDR3 is 15 amino acids long. The V and J ends lost 4 bases and 2 bases, in that order; junction bases with no gene match: 3. Germline loops: CDR1 ENHRY, CDR2 SYGVKD.

The V call is TRBV7-9, the J call TRBJ2-5, with D possibly matching TRBD2 (6 bases). V was clipped by 8 bases and J by 1 base, with 20 bases between them. Germline CDR1 reads SEHNR; CDR2 reads FQNEAQ (reference sequence). The CDR3 runs to 16 residues. CDR3 nucleotide sequence: TGTGCCAGCCAAGGCGGGGAGCGGGCCCCCCAAGAGACCCAGTACTTC. Its translation: CASQGGERAPQETQYF.

This chain uses TRBV11-2 with TRBJ1-1, with D unclear. The V gene lost 2 bases and the J gene lost 1 base, with 11 bases spanning the gap. Germline CDR1 reads SGHAT; CDR2 reads FQNNGV. The CDR3 loop spans 15 amino acids. For the CDR3, the DNA is TGTGCCAGCAGCTTATTCGACCTTTCGAACACTGAAGCTTTCTTT. It codes for CASSLFDLSNTEAFF. The whole variable domain, remainder taken from reference TRBV11-2 and TRBJ1-1, is EAGVAQSPRYKIIEKRQSVAFWCNPISGHATLYWYQQILGQGPKLLIQFQNNGVVDDSQLPKDRFSAERLKGVDSTLKIQPAKLEDSAVYLCASSLFDLSNTEAFFGQGTRLTVV.

This clonotype turned up a few times. The gene calls are TRBV5-1 and TRBJ2-4; D is possibly TRBD2 (5 bases). Trimming removed 4 bases from V and 6 bases from J, with 14 bases in between. The V gene's germline CDR1 is SGHRS and CDR2 YFSETQ. The CDR3 contains 14 residues. For the CDR3, the DNA is TGCGCCAGCAGCACCCCGGATAGCGCAAACATTCAGTACTTC. This encodes CASSTPDSANIQYF. Filled out from reference TRBV5-1 and TRBJ2-4, the complete variable domain reads KAGVTQTPRYLIKTRGQQVTLSCSPISGHRSVSWYQQTPGQGLQFLFEYFSETQRNKGNFPGRFSGRQFSNSRSEMNVSTLELGDSALYLCASSTPDSANIQYFGAGTRLSVL.

This chain connects TRBV20-1 to TRBJ2-1; 10 positions agree with TRBD2. Germline V gene sequence: CDR1 DFQATT, CDR2 SNEGSKA (reference sequence). The V segment lost 1 base and the J segment 4 bases; nucleotides outside the gene matches: 4. This CDR3 contains 15 residues. The DNA for the CDR3 is TGCAGTGCTAGAGCAGGGACTAGCGTATACAATGAGCAGTTCTTC. Its protein product is CSARAGTSVYNEQFF.

The rearrangement uses TRBV20-1 and TRBJ2-3; possibly TRBD1 for D (6 bases). Germline lookup yields CDR1 DFQATT and CDR2 SNEGSKA (reference sequence). This CDR3 has 15 residues. Trimming shortened V by 3 bases and J by 0 bases, and 13 bases separated the two germline ends. Here the CDR3 DNA reads TGCAGTGCTAGTCGGCCAGGGGATAGCACAGATACGCAGTATTTT. Amino acids: CSASRPGDSTDTQYF.

This clonotype was counted at least ten times. The V and J genes are TRBV12-3 or TRBV12-4 and TRBJ1-3; D uncertain. V was trimmed by 5 bases and J by 8 bases, leaving 16 bases between them. The CDR3 runs 14 residues. The CDR3 coding sequence is TGTGCCAGCAGTACGACACGGAGGAGAGACACCATATATTTT. Translation: CASSTTRRRDTIYF.

V gene TRBV27 combines with J gene TRBJ2-2; D not certain. V lost 2 bases and J lost 0, with 10 bases in between. The CDR3 has 16 amino acids. In germline, CDR1 is MNHEY, CDR2 SMNVEV (reference sequence). The CDR3 bases are TGTGCCAGCAGTTTAATACGACACCCGAACACCGGGGAGCTGTTTTTT. Its translation is CASSLIRHPNTGELFF.

This rearrangement joins TRBV12-3 or TRBV12-4 to TRBJ2-1; D ambiguous. Trimming took 3 bases from V and 6 from J, leaving 12 bases between them. This CDR3 comprises 14 residues. This CDR3 is CASSFGLSSNEQFF. CDR3 nucleotide sequence: TGTGCCAGCAGTTTTGGTTTAAGTAGCAATGAGCAGTTCTTC.

About this clonotype itself: A much larger clone differs from this one at a single base, so this may be a read error. This chain connects TRBV6-5 to TRBJ1-5; unclear D gene. The CDR3 is 14 residues long. Germline V CDR1 and CDR2: MNHEY, SVGAGI. In DNA, the CDR3 is TGTGCCAGCAGTTACCGCAGTATTAATCAGCCCCAGCGTTTT. This gives the protein CASSYRSINQPQRF.

This clonotype has just a few counts. V usage is TRBV7-2 and J usage is TRBJ2-5; D might be TRBD1 or TRBD2, each matching 6 bases. The CDR3 has 16 residues. Germline V gene sequence: CDR1 SGHTA, CDR2 FQGNSA. The V end lost 3 bases, the J end lost 4 bases, and 18 bases lay between the germline ends. This CDR3 reads CASSFLGGRGVETQYF. CDR3 bases: TGTGCCAGCAGCTTCCTAGGGGGGAGAGGGGTAGAGACCCAGTACTTC.

This clonotype was seen only a few times. V and J are TRBV15 and TRBJ2-1, with unresolved D. Trimming took 4 bases from V and 8 from J, leaving 15 bases between them. This CDR3 comprises 14 residues. The V gene's germline CDR1 is LNHNV and CDR2 YYDKDF (reference sequence). The CDR3 here is CATSITLQWDEQFF. CDR3 DNA sequence: TGTGCCACCAGCATAACCCTACAATGGGATGAGCAGTTCTTC.

The J gene is TRBJ2-7, the V gene TRBV7-9, with 9 nucleotides matching TRBD1. Germline assignment: CDR1 SEHNR and CDR2 FQNEAQ (reference sequence). The J segment lost 5 bases and the V segment lost 2 bases, leaving 7 bases of the junction unmatched. The CDR3 loop spans 15 amino acids. The CDR3 protein is CASSLWVGDRDEQYF. CDR3 DNA: TGTGCCAGCAGCTTATGGGTCGGGGACAGGGACGAGCAGTACTTC.

The table lists this clonotype with a few counts. This chain joins TRBV6-2 or TRBV6-3 and TRBJ2-3, with TRBD2 identical over 9 bases. Germline V gene data show CDR1 as MNHEY and CDR2 as SVGEGT. The J segment lost 5 bases and the V segment lost 0 bases, leaving 18 bases of the junction unmatched. This CDR3 comprises 20 residues. The chain's CDR3 is CASSYSIGTSKRPGKDTQYF. The CDR3 DNA reads TGTGCCAGCAGTTACTCGATTGGGACTAGCAAAAGGCCCGGTAAAGATACGCAGTATTTT.

The chain combines TRBV27 with TRBJ2-3; TRBD2 might be the D (6 bases). With 5 bases removed from V and 5 bases from J, the gap between germline ends came to 11 bases. CDR1 and CDR2 from the germline V gene are MNHEY and SMNVEV (reference sequence). This CDR3 comprises 13 residues. The CDR3 DNA reads TGTGCCAGCAGTCCGAACGGGGGAGATACGCAGTATTTT. As protein: CASSPNGGDTQYF.

This clonotype was seen ten or more times. The rearrangement links TRBV2 to TRBJ2-5, with 9 bases lining up with TRBD1. J was trimmed by 4 bases and V by 5 bases; bases with no gene match: 8. This CDR3 region has 15 residues. Per germline, CDR1 SNHLY and CDR2 FYNNEI. The DNA for the CDR3 is TGTGCCAGCAGTTGGGGACAGGGAATTGGAGAGACCCAGTACTTC. It codes for CASSWGQGIGETQYF.

This clonotype was picked up a small number of times. This chain links TRBV15 with TRBJ2-1; D may be TRBD1 (6 bases). Germline V gene data show CDR1 as LNHNV and CDR2 as YYDKDF (reference sequence). The length of the CDR3 is 14 residues. Trimming pared 2 bases from V and 12 bases from J, leaving 17 bases between. The CDR3 reads CATSRPQGARRQFF. As DNA, the CDR3 is TGTGCCACCAGCAGACCACAGGGAGCAAGGAGGCAGTTCTTC.

A few counts support this clonotype. V gene TRBV20-1 combines with J gene TRBJ1-1; D is unresolved. Per germline, CDR1 DFQATT and CDR2 SNEGSKA (reference sequence). The V and J ends lost 0 bases and 3 bases respectively, with 5 bases between them. The CDR3 has 12 amino acids. The CDR3 coding sequence is TGCAGTGCTAGAGATTGGGACACTGAAGCTTTCTTT. This gives the protein CSARDWDTEAFF.

This clonotype was seen a handful of times. The CDR3 loop is CASSPGLAGLAPNTGELFF. The CDR3 DNA reads TGCGCCAGCAGCCCGGGACTAGCGGGACTAGCGCCAAACACCGGGGAGCTGTTTTTT. V and J are TRBV4-1 and TRBJ2-2, with 13 bases aligning to TRBD2. CDR3 length: 19 residues. The V gene's germline CDR1 is MGHRA and CDR2 YSYEKL. The V and J ends lost 4 bases and 2 bases, in that order; junction bases with no gene match: 10.

The chain couples TRBV6-1 to TRBJ2-3; 7 bases line up with TRBD2. The CDR3 has 16 residues. Per germline, CDR1 MNHNS and CDR2 SASEGT. With V trimmed by 6 bases and J by 3 bases, 12 bases remained unmatched. The CDR3 DNA follows: TGTGCCAGCAGCCAGATAAGGAGCGGGACGACAGATACGCAGTATTTT. Encoded protein: CASSQIRSGTTDTQYF.

This clonotype has only a few counts. This chain connects TRBV20-1 to TRBJ1-1; D is perhaps TRBD1 (5 bases). V dropped 0 bases and J dropped 6 bases, with 8 bases sitting between them. CDR3 length: 12 amino acids. CDR1 and CDR2 (germline): DFQATT, SNEGSKA (reference sequence). The CDR3 sequence: CSARDGGPEAFF. CDR3 DNA: TGCAGTGCTAGAGATGGGGGACCTGAAGCTTTCTTT.

The chain employs TRBV19 and TRBJ2-7, with 7 bases fitting TRBD1. The CDR3 length is 14 residues. V was clipped by 4 bases and J by 0 bases; unmatched bases: 3. CDR1 and CDR2 from the germline V gene are LNHDA and SQIVND (reference sequence). CDR3 bases: TGTGCCAGTAGTAGGACAGGTCTCTCCTACGAGCAGTACTTC. Encoded protein: CASSRTGLSYEQYF.

V is TRBV7-9 and J is TRBJ1-1; 7 positions match TRBD1. The CDR3 spans 13 residues. Germline V lookup: CDR1 SEHNR, CDR2 FQNEAQ (reference sequence). After removal of 3 bases from V and 7 bases from J, the junction contained 5 bases not matched to a gene. CDR3 nucleotides: TGTGCCAGCAGCTTCAGGGGGGCCATTGAAGCTTTCTTT. Its translation is CASSFRGAIEAFF. Combining the CDR3 with reference TRBV7-9 and TRBJ1-1 gives the whole variable domain DTGVSQNPRHKITKRGQNVTFRCDPISEHNRLYWYRQTLGQGPEFLTYFQNEAQLEKSRLLSDRFSAERPKGSFSTLEIQRTEQGDSAMYLCASSFRGAIEAFFGQGTRLTVV.